The 24 T cell receptor beta chains in this list originate from one sample, sequenced in a study of T-cell reconstitution after alpha-beta-depleted transplantation in children (dated by TCRdb to 2015 to 2016). In light of the paper, this sample's treatment or condition label describes: allogeneic hematopoietic cell transplantation with graft depleted of TCRalphabeta T cells and CD19 B cells. The protocol used for the library was PCR. These reads were obtained on an Illumina HiSeq 2500. TCR library preparation used molecular barcoding, with unique molecular identifiers applied to normalize quantification of the TCRbeta repertoire. In-frame beta chains were kept once TCRdb had trimmed the public reads at Q25 with fastp and called clones with MiXCR. Every distinct CDR3 protein forms one entry, paired with its most common genes and DNA. Present in this sample are about 440,000 distinct CDR3 sequences, 43% of which were seen just once. The top ten hold under 35% of the sample.

The material sequenced was PBMCs, taken before TCRalphabeta/CD19-depleted stem cell transplant. These receptors all come from a girl aged 2 to 9 with aplastic anemia, due to receive a stem cell transplant.

The rearrangement uses TRBV5-1 and TRBJ1-1, with D hard to call. The CDR3 contains 15 residues. Per germline, CDR1 SGHRS and CDR2 YFSETQ. Trimming shortened V by 0 bases and J by 0 bases, and 9 bases separated the two germline ends. In DNA form, the CDR3 reads TGCGCCAGCAGCTTGGGGGCCAGCTTGAACACTGAAGCTTTCTTT. Translating it yields CASSLGASLNTEAFF.

The chain combines TRBV24-1 with TRBJ2-2; D is undetermined. V dropped 9 bases and J dropped 6 bases, with 7 bases sitting between them. Germline V gives CDR1 KGHDR, CDR2 SFDVKD. The CDR3 is made up of 11 amino acids. The CDR3 here is CATAAAGELFF. CDR3 in DNA: TGTGCCACCGCGGCTGCCGGGGAGCTGTTTTTT.

This clonotype was counted at least ten times. The genes are TRBV12-3 or TRBV12-4 and TRBJ2-5; a possible D gene is TRBD2 (6 bases). The V and J ends lost 2 bases and 2 bases respectively, with 12 bases between them. The CDR3 loop spans 15 amino acids. The CDR3: CASSLRTNYQETQYF. Written as DNA, the CDR3 is TGTGCCAGCAGTTTAAGGACTAATTATCAAGAGACCCAGTACTTC.

V is TRBV12-3 or TRBV12-4 and J is TRBJ2-1; D uncertain. Trimming stripped 6 bases from V and 8 bases from J, with 14 bases between. The CDR3 extends over 13 amino acids. The CDR3 coding sequence is TGTGCCAGCAGCGTCATAGGTGGGGATGAGCAGTTCTTC. It is translated as CASSVIGGDEQFF.

This clonotype has ten or more counts. V is TRBV5-5 and J is TRBJ2-3, with 7 bases fitting TRBD1. This CDR3 spans 15 amino acids. J was trimmed by 0 bases and V by 3 bases; bases with no gene match: 4. CDR1 and CDR2 from the germline V gene are SGHKS and YYEKEE (reference sequence). The CDR3 nucleotides read TGTGCCAGCAGCTCACAGGGGCCCAGCACAGATACGCAGTATTTT. This sequence encodes CASSSQGPSTDTQYF.

The V and J genes are TRBV7-6 and TRBJ2-3; no definite D call. The CDR3 contains 15 residues. CDR1 and CDR2 from the germline V gene are SGHVS and FNYEAQ. V was clipped by 5 bases and J by 2 bases, with 14 bases between them. The CDR3 here is CASSRAVGFTDTQYF. As DNA, the CDR3 is TGTGCCAGCAGCCGGGCGGTCGGGTTCACAGATACGCAGTATTTT.

This rearrangement joins TRBV20-1 to TRBJ2-3; D possibly corresponds to TRBD2 (5 bases). The CDR3 contains 17 residues. Trimming cost V 0 bases and J 4 bases, with 20 bases left between them. Germline loops: CDR1 DFQATT, CDR2 SNEGSKA (reference sequence). The CDR3 protein is CSARDPRGAEGSDTQYF. In DNA, the CDR3 is TGCAGTGCTAGAGATCCTCGGGGAGCGGAAGGTTCAGATACGCAGTATTTT.

The rearrangement uses TRBV5-1 and TRBJ2-1; 7 bases match TRBD1. CDR3 length: 14 residues. Per germline, CDR1 SGHRS and CDR2 YFSETQ. J gave up 5 bases and V 4 bases, and 6 bases lay outside the gene matches. Here the CDR3 reads CASSEMTGHNEQFF. In nucleotides, the CDR3 is TGCGCCAGCAGCGAGATGACAGGGCACAATGAGCAGTTCTTC. The variable domain in full, completed from reference TRBV5-1 and TRBJ2-1, reads KAGVTQTPRYLIKTRGQQVTLSCSPISGHRSVSWYQQTPGQGLQFLFEYFSETQRNKGNFPGRFSGRQFSNSRSEMNVSTLELGDSALYLCASSEMTGHNEQFFGPGTRLTVL.

V and J are TRBV10-3 and TRBJ2-3; 9 bases align to TRBD1. CDR1 is ENHRY, CDR2 SYGVKD, per germline. This CDR3 is built from 14 residues. V shed 11 bases and J 2 bases; nucleotides not matched to a gene: 8. CDR3 region: CASHRDRVTDTQYF. The CDR3 coding sequence is TGTGCCTCTCACCGGGACAGGGTCACAGATACGCAGTATTTT.

The gene calls are TRBV15 and TRBJ2-2, with 7 bases that match TRBD2. CDR1 and CDR2 (germline): LNHNV, YYDKDF (reference sequence). The CDR3 loop spans 15 amino acids. Trimming at V came to 3 bases and at J to 11 bases, leaving 12 bases not matched to a gene. CDR3 coding DNA: TGTGCCACCAGCAGGCCTCAGTACCTAGCGGAAGAGCTGTTTTTT. Translating gives CATSRPQYLAEELFF.

This clonotype has only a few counts. The V call is TRBV11-2, the J call TRBJ2-1; 8 nucleotides match TRBD1. CDR3 length equals 12 residues. V lost 5 bases, J lost 9 bases, and 3 bases stayed unmatched. CDR1 is SGHAT, CDR2 FQNNGV, per germline. The CDR3, as DNA: TGTGCCAGCAGCCGGACAGGGATTGAGCAGTTCTTC. It specifies CASSRTGIEQFF.

This clonotype was counted a few times. The V call is TRBV18, the J call TRBJ2-7; D remains unclear. Germline-derived CDR1 and CDR2 are KGHSH and LQKENI. Trimming removed 3 bases at V and 0 bases at J, with 3 bases between. The CDR3 runs to 12 residues. CDR3 nucleotide sequence: TGTGCCAGCTCACCTCACTCCTACGAGCAGTACTTC. It translates to CASSPHSYEQYF.

This clonotype was detected ten times or more. The rearrangement joins TRBV5-1 to TRBJ1-5; a possible D gene is TRBD1 (5 bases). The CDR3 contains 14 residues. Germline CDR1 and CDR2: SGHRS and YFSETQ. Trimming removed 4 bases from V and 3 bases from J, with 11 bases in between. The CDR3 sequence: CASSQDNLNQPQHF. CDR3 nucleotides: TGCGCCAGCAGCCAGGACAATCTCAATCAGCCCCAGCATTTT.

The V gene is TRBV18, the J gene TRBJ2-1; D call uncertain. CDR3 length: 12 amino acids. Per the germline V gene, CDR1 is KGHSH and CDR2 is LQKENI. Trimming removed 5 bases at V and 5 bases at J, with 7 bases between. The CDR3 DNA follows: TGTGCCAGCTCATCAAGGAACAATGAGCAGTTCTTC. It yields the protein CASSSRNNEQFF.

This clonotype has more than one count but fewer than ten. The gene calls are TRBV6-4 and TRBJ2-7, with D uncertain. The V gene lost 4 bases and the J gene lost 0 bases, with 13 bases spanning the gap. The CDR3 covers 15 residues. Per the germline V gene, CDR1 is MRHNA and CDR2 is SNTAGT. CDR3: CASSVRTRSSYEQYF. In DNA, the CDR3 is TGTGCCAGCAGTGTGAGGACCCGGTCCTCCTACGAGCAGTACTTC.

The CDR3 protein is CASSLLRDVGGYTF. CDR3 DNA: TGTGCCAGCAGCCTGCTCCGGGACGTTGGCGGCTACACCTTC. This chain joins TRBV7-2 and TRBJ1-2, with TRBD1 as a possible D gene (5 bases). The CDR3 sequence is 14 residues long. CDR1 is SGHTA, CDR2 FQGNSA, per germline. V gave up 5 bases and J gave up 8 bases, with 18 bases separating them.

J is TRBJ2-5 and V is TRBV20-1; D gene uncertain. Looked up from germline, CDR1 is DFQATT and CDR2 is SNEGSKA (reference sequence). This CDR3 contains 11 residues. Trimming removed 3 bases at V and 2 bases at J, with 4 bases between. The CDR3 spells CSASWQETQYF. The CDR3 nucleotides read TGCAGTGCTAGCTGGCAAGAGACCCAGTACTTC.

The V and J genes are TRBV5-5 and TRBJ2-7; a weak D match, TRBD2 (5 bases). The V end lost 4 bases, the J end lost 7 bases, and 18 bases lay between the germline ends. Germline assignment: CDR1 SGHKS and CDR2 YYEKEE (reference sequence). The CDR3 consists of 14 residues. The DNA for the CDR3 is TGTGCCAGCAGCCGCCTAGAAAGGGCGGGTGAGCAGTACTTC. It is translated as CASSRLERAGEQYF.

In this sample, this clonotype turned up a few times. This rearrangement joins TRBV4-1 to TRBJ2-3; possibly TRBD1 or TRBD2 for D (5 bases each). CDR3 length equals 13 residues. The ends were cut back, 6 bases at V and 2 bases at J, with 9 bases in the middle. Germline loops: CDR1 MGHRA, CDR2 YSYEKL. CDR3 nucleotide sequence: TGCGCCAGCAGGGGGGTCTACACAGATACGCAGTATTTT. It is translated as CASRGVYTDTQYF.

This clonotype was found many times. The chain recombines TRBV20-1 with TRBJ2-7, with TRBD2 as a possible D gene (6 bases). The germline V gene has CDR1 DFQATT and CDR2 SNEGSKA (reference sequence). This CDR3 contains 16 residues. V shed 1 base and J shed 5 bases, with 21 bases lying between them. The CDR3 loop reads CSARVALTGVIDEQYF. The CDR3 region has the DNA TGCAGTGCTAGAGTCGCCCTAACGGGAGTAATCGACGAGCAGTACTTC.

Here the CDR3 reads CASSGDRLPVGSMGQYF. CDR3 bases: TGTGCCAGCAGTGGGGACAGGCTACCGGTTGGATCAATGGGGCAGTACTTC. V is TRBV2 and J is TRBJ2-7; 8 bases agree with TRBD1. Unmatched junction bases numbered 20, after V lost 4 bases and J lost 9 bases. This CDR3 has 17 residues. The germline V gene has CDR1 SNHLY and CDR2 FYNNEI.

This clonotype was found a few times. The rearrangement links TRBV4-1 to TRBJ2-3; 9 positions match TRBD1. Germline V gives CDR1 MGHRA, CDR2 YSYEKL. CDR3 length: 16 residues. Unmatched junction bases numbered 8, after V lost 4 bases and J lost 3 bases. In DNA, the CDR3 is TGCGCCAGCAGCCGCGAGCCGGGACAGGGTACAGATACGCAGTATTTT. The encoded protein is CASSREPGQGTDTQYF.

This chain connects TRBV4-2 to TRBJ1-1, with TRBD1 as a possible D gene (6 bases). This CDR3 region has 13 residues. CDR1 and CDR2 from the germline V gene are LGHNA and YNFKEQ. The V end lost 5 bases, the J end lost 4 bases, and 11 bases lay between the germline ends. In nucleotides, the CDR3 is TGTGCCAGCAGCTGGGGGCTCGGCACTGAAGCTTTCTTT. Translated: CASSWGLGTEAFF.

The V call is TRBV20-1, the J call TRBJ2-1, with D perhaps TRBD2 (6 bases). Trimming left V 0 bases short and J 0 bases short, with 12 bases between. This CDR3 is built from 16 residues. Germline assignment: CDR1 DFQATT and CDR2 SNEGSKA (reference sequence). CDR3 in DNA: TGCAGTGCTAGAGATCTTCAAGCGGGCTCCTACAATGAGCAGTTCTTC. It yields the protein CSARDLQAGSYNEQFF.